The clone carrying this TCR beta chain came up many times. As yet, its antigen is unknown. These data belong to a study of T cells after yellow fever vaccination. General study findings and limits: Reappearance after the booster was seen for most primary-vaccination clones, at about 95% CD4 and 88% CD8. From the bulk population, abundant clonotypes could contaminate and appear within FACS-sorted repertoires.

As TCR cDNA was made by 5'RACE template switching, a universal primer site and UMIs were added. TCRdb ran MiXCR on the 5' RACE reads and lists one entry per CDR3 protein. The sample includes 300,000 to 350,000 distinct CDR3 sequences, 4% to 5.5% seen only once; the top ten take roughly a fifth. The germline V gene encodes CDR1 KGHSH and CDR2 LQKENI. The CDR3 extends over 15 amino acids. The ends lost 4 bases at V and 3 bases at J; junction bases unmatched: 5. This rearrangement joins TRBV18 to TRBJ2-5; 10 positions match TRBD1. The sample in question was PBMCs, obtained 15 days after the yellow fever booster vaccination. This TCR was sampled from a man aged 18-30 years who received the YFV17D yellow fever vaccine. In nucleotides, the CDR3 is TGTGCCAGCTCACAACGAGGGACAGGGGAAGAGACCCAGTACTTC. Protein product: CASSQRGTGEETQYF.